This T cell receptor (beta chain) was sequenced for a study of OX40 agonist ivuxolimab in advanced cancers. Study-wide context: Ivuxolimab was a fully human IgG2 agonistic monoclonal antibody targeting the costimulatory receptor OX40 (CD134). Intravenous ivuxolimab was administered to patients every 2 weeks at six dose levels: 0.01, 0.1, 0.3, 1.5, 3 and 10 mg/kg. Of the approximately 54 patients in dose escalation, some 19 had hepatocellular carcinoma, approximately 15 had melanoma, 9 had renal cell carcinoma and 9 had head and neck cancer. A male proportion of almost 85% and a mean age of roughly 55 years, ranging from roughly 23 to 85, were recorded for the dose-escalation cohort. Prior anti-PD-1, anti-PD-L1 or anti-CTLA-4 therapy was permitted, and 40% of dose-escalation patients had received checkpoint inhibitors. Partial responses occurred in three dose-escalation patients: two with cutaneous melanoma and one with hepatocellular carcinoma. The purpose of peripheral TCRbeta sequencing was to test whether ivuxolimab changed TCR sequence diversity and led to clonal T-cell expansion. The paper reports the monotherapy dose-escalation portion (N of about 47 patients) of the phase I ivuxolimab trial.

Broad study findings and their caveats: In the 0.1-3.0 mg/kg groups, partial responders were among the patients with the lowest normalized peripheral clonal expansion, particularly in CD8+ T cells. Low levels of normalized T-cell clonal expansion were also seen in some nonresponding patients. Clonal expansion of both CD4+ and CD8+ blood T cells was observed from baseline to week 6 at doses 0.1 to 3.0 mg/kg. Which antigens the clonally expanded peripheral T cells were specific for was not determined. After ivuxolimab, CD8+ T cells had more expanded clones than CD4+ T cells on average.

For sequencing of the TCRbeta CDR3 region, genomic DNA was extracted from the sorted cells. The immunoSEQ Assay was used for sequencing of TCRbeta CDR3 regions. TCRdb limited this immuneACCESS table to in-frame rearrangements with V and J called. A share of clones is missing; checked studies link under half to unresolved V genes, and the rest is unexplained. Across this sample there are about 68,000 clones, with around 90% seen only once. The ten most abundant clones make up about 0.33% of the sample. The trial excluded patients who had a history of autoimmune disease or who were on systemic immunosuppression. Peripheral blood for TCR sequencing was drawn from every dose cohort at baseline, at cycle 4 day 1 and at cycle 7 day 1. Samples came from an open-label, multicenter, first-in-human phase I dose-escalation trial of ivuxolimab. Adults with locally advanced or metastatic melanoma, renal cell, hepatocellular, or head and neck squamous cell carcinoma were enrolled in the trial. Before TCR sequencing, CD4+ and CD8+ T cells were separately sorted from peripheral blood.

Sequences SGDLS (CDR1) and YYNGEE (CDR2) are obtained from the germline V gene. The CDR3 has 15 amino acids, counting the end cysteine and phenylalanine. The entry retains the CDR3 DNA only, 45 bases that are in frame from base 1. V is pruned by 3 bases and J by 2 bases, leaving 3 bases of the junction without a gene match. A note on this clone: Its antigen remains undetermined. No quality values exist for individual bases; no much larger clone is one base distant.

The source is an adult with an advanced solid tumor such as melanoma, head and neck, liver or kidney cancer. The sequencing used CD4+ or CD8+ T cells sorted from blood, collected in a trial of the OX40 agonist ivuxolimab. The sequence links TRBV9 to TRBJ2-5; TRBD1 lines up with 11 middle nucleotides. The CDR3 corresponds to CASSARDRGQETQYF. DNA sequence: TGTGCCAGCAGCGCCCGGGACAGGGGGCAAGAGACCCAGTACTTC.